This T cell receptor beta chain was recorded in a study of OX40 agonist ivuxolimab in advanced cancers. In terms of the full investigation: Ivuxolimab was an agonistic, fully human IgG2 monoclonal antibody directed against OX40 (CD134), a costimulatory receptor. A male proportion of 75% to 85% and a mean age of approximately 55 years, ranging from roughly 23 to 79, were recorded for the dose-escalation cohort. Prior anti-PD-1, anti-PD-L1 or anti-CTLA-4 therapy was permitted, and approximately 39% of dose-escalation patients had received checkpoint inhibitors. Peripheral TCRbeta sequencing was intended to test whether TCR sequence diversity was altered and clonal T-cell expansion was caused by ivuxolimab. Intravenous ivuxolimab was administered to patients every 2 weeks at six dose levels: 0.01, 0.1, 0.3, 1.5, 3 and 10 mg/kg. Of the roughly 51 patients in dose escalation, about 20 had hepatocellular carcinoma, around 15 had melanoma, 9 had renal cell carcinoma and 9 had head and neck cancer. The paper covers the monotherapy dose-escalation part of the phase I ivuxolimab trial, which included N of about 50 patients. Partial responses occurred in three dose-escalation patients: two with cutaneous melanoma and one with hepatocellular carcinoma. The paper's findings and limits, for the study overall: Clonal expansion of both CD4+ and CD8+ blood T cells was observed from baseline to week 6 at doses 0.1 to 3.0 mg/kg. After ivuxolimab, expanded clones were on average more numerous among CD8+ T cells than among CD4+ T cells. In the 0.1-3.0 mg/kg groups, partial responders had among the lowest normalized peripheral clonal expansion, particularly in CD8+ T cells. Low levels of normalized T-cell clonal expansion were also shown by some nonresponding patients. The antigen specificity of the peripheral T cells that underwent clonal expansion was not determined.

Patients with a history of autoimmune disease or receiving systemic immunosuppression were excluded from the trial. Peripheral blood for TCR sequencing was collected from all dose cohorts at baseline, on cycle 4 day 1, and on cycle 7 day 1. The samples were drawn from a first-in-human, open-label, multicenter phase I dose-escalation trial of ivuxolimab. Adults with locally advanced or metastatic melanoma, renal cell carcinoma, hepatocellular carcinoma or head and neck squamous cell carcinoma were enrolled in the trial. Before TCR sequencing, CD4+ T cells and CD8+ T cells from peripheral blood were sorted into separate populations. Genomic DNA was isolated from the sorted cells so that the TCRbeta CDR3 region could be sequenced. TCRbeta CDR3 regions were sequenced using the immunoSEQ Assay. TCRdb's version of the immuneACCESS table is confined to in-frame rearrangements and falls short of the full clone set. An unresolved V gene accounts for under half of the shortfall where checked; the remainder is of unknown origin. Counted in this sample were about 55,000 clones; around nine tenths of them appeared once. 5.5% to 8% of the sample is taken by the ten largest.

On this clone: What this receptor recognizes is not known. There are no base qualities to consult, and no much larger clone falls within one base.

Unmatched junction bases come to 9, with V trimmed by 6 bases and J by 6 bases. Sequences MDHEN (CDR1) and SYDVKM (CDR2) are obtained from the germline V gene. From cysteine to phenylalanine, the CDR3 is 15 amino acids long. The kept DNA is CDR3 alone, 45 bases in frame from the first base. Here the sequenced sample was CD4+ or CD8+ T cells sorted from blood, taken in a trial of the OX40 agonist ivuxolimab. This sequence uses TRBV28 and TRBJ2-2, and 8 junction bases match TRBD1. The TCR was taken from an adult with an advanced solid tumor such as melanoma, head and neck, liver or kidney cancer. The nucleotide sequence is TGTGCCAGCAGCGGACAGGGTTTTGATTCCGGGGAGCTGTTTTTT. It specifies CASSGQGFDSGELFF.